The T cell receptor (beta chain) described here comes from a study of OX40 agonist ivuxolimab in advanced cancers. Study as a whole: Patients enrolled in dose escalation were diagnosed with hepatocellular carcinoma, melanoma, renal cell or head and neck cancer. At 82.7% male, the cohort had a mean age of about 60 years, ranging from about 20 to 80.

Using immunoSEQ multiplex PCR, the repertoire was profiled, and TCRdb retains in-frame clones only, with some absent. The sample has 60,000 to 85,000 clones; 88% are singletons. Germline CDR1 reads LNHDA; CDR2 reads SQIVND (reference sequence). Trimming shortened V by 3 bases and J by 3 bases, and 8 bases separated the two germline ends. This CDR3 comprises 13 residues. This clonotype was obtained from an adult with an advanced solid tumor such as melanoma, head and neck, liver or kidney cancer. The J gene is TRBJ1-1, the V gene TRBV19; tentative D call: TRBD1 (6 bases). This specimen consisted of CD4+ or CD8+ T cells sorted from blood, obtained in a trial of the OX40 agonist ivuxolimab. The CDR3 nucleotides are TGTGCCAGTAGTATTCACAGGGACACTGAAGCTTTCTTT. Encoded protein: CASSIHRDTEAFF.